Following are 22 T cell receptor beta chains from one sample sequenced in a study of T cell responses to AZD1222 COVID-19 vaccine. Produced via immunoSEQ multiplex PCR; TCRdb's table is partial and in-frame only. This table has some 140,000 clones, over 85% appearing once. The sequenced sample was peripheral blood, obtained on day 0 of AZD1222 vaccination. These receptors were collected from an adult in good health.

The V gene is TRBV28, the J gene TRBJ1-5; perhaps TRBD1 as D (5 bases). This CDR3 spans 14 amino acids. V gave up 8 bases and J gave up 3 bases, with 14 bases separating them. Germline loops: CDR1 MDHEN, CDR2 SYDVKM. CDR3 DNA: TGTGCCAGCGATCGAGGGGCCAACAATCAGCCCCAGCATTTT. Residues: CASDRGANNQPQHF.

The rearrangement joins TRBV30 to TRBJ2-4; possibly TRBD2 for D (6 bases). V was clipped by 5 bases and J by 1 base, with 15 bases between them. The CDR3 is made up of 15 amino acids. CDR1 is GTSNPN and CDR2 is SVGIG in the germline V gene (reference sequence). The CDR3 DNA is TGTGCCTGGTCCGGAGGGGACTCGGCCAAAAACATTCAGTACTTC. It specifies CAWSGGDSAKNIQYF.

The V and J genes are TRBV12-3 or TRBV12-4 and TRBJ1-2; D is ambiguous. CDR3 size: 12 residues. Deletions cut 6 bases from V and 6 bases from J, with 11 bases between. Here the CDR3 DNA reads TGTGCCAGCAGCCCGGTTCGACATGGCTACACCTTC. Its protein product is CASSPVRHGYTF.

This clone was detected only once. For the CDR3, the DNA is TGTGCCAGCAGTTTTGGATTCTCTGGGGCCAACGTCCTGACTTTC. It yields the protein CASSFGFSGANVLTF. This sequence joins TRBV28 and TRBJ2-6, with unresolved D. CDR1 and CDR2 (germline): MDHEN, SYDVKM. The length of the CDR3 is 15 residues. Trimming stripped 3 bases from V and 0 bases from J, with 6 bases between.

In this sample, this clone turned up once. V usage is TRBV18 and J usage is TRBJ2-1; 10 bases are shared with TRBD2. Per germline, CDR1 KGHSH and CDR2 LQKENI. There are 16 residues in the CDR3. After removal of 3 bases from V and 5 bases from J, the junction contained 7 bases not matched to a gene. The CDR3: CASSPPGLAPHNEQFF. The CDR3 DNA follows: TGTGCCAGCTCACCGCCGGGACTAGCGCCCCACAATGAGCAGTTCTTC.

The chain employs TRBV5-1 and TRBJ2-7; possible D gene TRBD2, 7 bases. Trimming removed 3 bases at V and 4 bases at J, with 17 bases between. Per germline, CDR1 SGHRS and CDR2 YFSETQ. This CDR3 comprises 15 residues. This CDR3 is CASSSRRGGGYEQYF. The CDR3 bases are TGCGCCAGCAGCTCCCGGAGGGGGGGCGGATACGAGCAGTACTTC.

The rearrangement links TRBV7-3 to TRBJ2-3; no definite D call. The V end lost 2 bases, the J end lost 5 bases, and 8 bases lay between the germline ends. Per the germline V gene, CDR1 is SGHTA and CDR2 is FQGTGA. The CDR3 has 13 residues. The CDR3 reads CASSLRPEDTQYF. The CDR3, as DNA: TGTGCCAGCAGCTTACGTCCGGAAGATACGCAGTATTTT.

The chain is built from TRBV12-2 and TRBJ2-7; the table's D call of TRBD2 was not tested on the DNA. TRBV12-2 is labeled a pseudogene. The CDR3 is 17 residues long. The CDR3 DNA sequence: TGTGCAAGTCGCCCCGGGACTAGCGGCTTGGTTAGCTACGAGCAGTACTTC. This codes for CASRPGTSGLVSYEQYF.

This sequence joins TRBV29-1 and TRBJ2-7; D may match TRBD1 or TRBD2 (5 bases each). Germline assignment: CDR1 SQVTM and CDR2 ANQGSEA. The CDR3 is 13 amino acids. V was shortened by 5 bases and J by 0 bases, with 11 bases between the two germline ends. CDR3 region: CSVWDGSSYEQYF. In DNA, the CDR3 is TGCAGCGTTTGGGACGGCAGCTCCTACGAGCAGTACTTC.

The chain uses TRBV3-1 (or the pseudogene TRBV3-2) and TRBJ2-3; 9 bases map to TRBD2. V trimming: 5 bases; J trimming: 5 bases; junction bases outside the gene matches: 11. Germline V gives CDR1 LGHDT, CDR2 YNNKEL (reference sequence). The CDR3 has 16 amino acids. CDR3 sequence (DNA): TGTGCCAGCAGCGCCACCGCGGGAGGGCCCTTAGATACGCAGTATTTT. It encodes CASSATAGGPLDTQYF.

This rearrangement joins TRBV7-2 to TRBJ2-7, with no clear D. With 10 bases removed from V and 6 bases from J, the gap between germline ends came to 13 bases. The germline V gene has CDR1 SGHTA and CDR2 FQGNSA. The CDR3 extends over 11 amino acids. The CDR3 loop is CATSWAAEQYF. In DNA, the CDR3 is TGTGCCACCTCCTGGGCAGCCGAGCAGTACTTC. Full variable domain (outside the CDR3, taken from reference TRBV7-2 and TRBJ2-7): GAGVSQSPSNKVTEKGKDVELRCDPISGHTALYWYRQSLGQGLEFLIYFQGNSAPDKSGLPSDRFSAERTGGSVSTLTIQRTQQEDSAVYLCATSWAAEQYFGPGTRLTVT.

The CDR3 sequence is CASSSLLAGGGFARDEQFF. In nucleotides, the CDR3 is TGTGCCAGCAGCTCATTACTAGCGGGAGGAGGTTTCGCTCGGGATGAGCAGTTCTTC. The chain combines TRBV7-9 with TRBJ2-1, with TRBD2 identical over 12 bases. The CDR3 contains 19 residues. V gave up 4 bases and J gave up 8 bases; unmatched junction bases: 18. CDR1 SEHNR and CDR2 FQNEAQ come from the germline V gene (reference sequence).

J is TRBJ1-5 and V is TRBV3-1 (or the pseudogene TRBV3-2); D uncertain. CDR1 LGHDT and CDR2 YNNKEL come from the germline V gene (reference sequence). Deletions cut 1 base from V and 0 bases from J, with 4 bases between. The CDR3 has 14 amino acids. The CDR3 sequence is CASSQGHSNQPQHF. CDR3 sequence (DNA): TGTGCCAGCAGCCAAGGGCATAGCAATCAGCCCCAGCATTTT.

The CDR3 region has the DNA TGTGCCAGCAGTTGGACTAGCAATCAGCCCCAGCATTTT. This translates into CASSWTSNQPQHF. The chain uses TRBV28 and TRBJ1-5, with D uncertain. Germline V CDR1 and CDR2: MDHEN, SYDVKM. Between the trimmed V and J ends, which lost 4 bases and 0 bases, there was a span of 4 bases. The CDR3 is made up of 13 amino acids.

CDR3 in DNA: TGTGCCAGCAGCCCCTCGGCCCGGAGTAATTCACCCCTCCACTTT. It codes for CASSPSARSNSPLHF. This sequence joins TRBV3-1 (or the pseudogene TRBV3-2) and TRBJ1-6; no clear D. The germline V gene has CDR1 LGHDT and CDR2 YNNKEL (reference sequence). V was cut by 4 bases and J by 6 bases, with 13 bases left in between. The CDR3 spans 15 residues.

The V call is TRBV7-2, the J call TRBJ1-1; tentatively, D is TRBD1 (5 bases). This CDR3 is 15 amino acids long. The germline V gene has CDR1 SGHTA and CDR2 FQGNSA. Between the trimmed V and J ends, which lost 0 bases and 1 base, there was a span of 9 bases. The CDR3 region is CASSLAQGRNTEAFF. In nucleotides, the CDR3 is TGTGCCAGCAGCTTAGCGCAGGGTAGGAACACTGAAGCTTTCTTT.

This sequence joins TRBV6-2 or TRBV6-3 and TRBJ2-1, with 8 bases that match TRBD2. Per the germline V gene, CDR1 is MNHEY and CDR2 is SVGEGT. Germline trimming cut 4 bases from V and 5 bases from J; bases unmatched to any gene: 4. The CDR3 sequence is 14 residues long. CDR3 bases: TGTGCCAGCAGTTTAGCGGGAACCCACAATGAGCAGTTCTTC. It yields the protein CASSLAGTHNEQFF.

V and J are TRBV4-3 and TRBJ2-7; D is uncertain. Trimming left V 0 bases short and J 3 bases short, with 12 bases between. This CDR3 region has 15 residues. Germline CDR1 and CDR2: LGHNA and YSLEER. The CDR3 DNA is TGCGCCAGCAGCCAAGACAGAACCCCGGACTACGAGCAGTACTTC. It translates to CASSQDRTPDYEQYF.

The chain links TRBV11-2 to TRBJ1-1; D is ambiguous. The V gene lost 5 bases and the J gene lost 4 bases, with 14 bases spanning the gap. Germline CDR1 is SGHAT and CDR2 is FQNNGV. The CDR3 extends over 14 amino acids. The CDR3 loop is CASSETTRTTEAFF. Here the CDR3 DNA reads TGTGCCAGCAGCGAGACCACGAGGACCACTGAAGCTTTCTTT.

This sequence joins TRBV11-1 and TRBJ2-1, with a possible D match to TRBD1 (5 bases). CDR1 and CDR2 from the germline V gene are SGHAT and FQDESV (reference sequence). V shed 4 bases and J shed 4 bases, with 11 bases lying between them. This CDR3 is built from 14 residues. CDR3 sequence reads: CASSSWTSYNEQFF. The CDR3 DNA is TGTGCCAGCAGCTCCTGGACATCTTACAATGAGCAGTTCTTC.

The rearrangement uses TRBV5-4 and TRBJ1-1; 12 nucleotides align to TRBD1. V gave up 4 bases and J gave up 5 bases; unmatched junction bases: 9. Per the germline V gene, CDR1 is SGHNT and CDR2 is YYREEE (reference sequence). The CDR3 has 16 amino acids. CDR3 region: CASSPGTGGAVTEAFF. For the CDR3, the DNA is TGTGCCAGCAGCCCCGGGACAGGGGGCGCGGTAACTGAAGCTTTCTTT.

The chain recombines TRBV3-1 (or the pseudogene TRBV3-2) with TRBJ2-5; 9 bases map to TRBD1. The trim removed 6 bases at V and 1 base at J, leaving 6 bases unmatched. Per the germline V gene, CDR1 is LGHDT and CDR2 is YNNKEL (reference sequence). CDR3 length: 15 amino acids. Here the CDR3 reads CASRPGQGAQETQYF. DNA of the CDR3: TGTGCCAGCAGACCGGGACAGGGTGCCCAAGAGACCCAGTACTTC.